Each of the 28 T cell receptor beta chains below was sequenced from the same sample in a study of molecular identifiers for immune sequencing clone quantification. MiXCR was run by TCRdb on the PCR reads, yielding one entry per CDR3 protein. The sample has over 65,000 distinct CDR3 sequences; roughly 25% are singletons. The sequenced material came from naive CD8+ T cells from blood, with Jurkat cell RNA spiked in. The subset is: FACS-sorted CD8+CD4-CCR7+CD45RA+ naive T cells. The source is a human donor in good health. Some libraries in this study had Jurkat cell RNA spiked in.

Details on this clonotype: A much larger clone lies one base from this, so it may be a read error. This chain links TRBV7-9 with TRBJ2-3, with D tentatively TRBD1 (5 bases). The J call may be faulty, since TRBJ1-5 better matches the DNA end. This CDR3 has 13 residues. Germline CDR1 and CDR2: SEHNR and FQNEAQ (reference sequence). DNA of the CDR3: TGTGCCAGCAGCTTACAGGGCACAGATACGCAGCATTTT. Its protein is CASSLQGTDTQHF.

With regard to this clonotype: One end of the junction varies from germline; a read error may be responsible. The V gene is TRBV6-5, the J gene TRBJ2-7; 10 nucleotides agree with TRBD1. This CDR3 is built from 14 residues. Germline V gives CDR1 MNHEY, CDR2 SVGAGI. As DNA, the CDR3 is TGTGCCAGCGGCGCCGGGACAGGGGTTTACGAGCGGTACTTC. Translating gives CASGAGTGVYERYF.

This clonotype was counted only a few times. The V gene is TRBV27, the J gene TRBJ1-2; tentative D call: TRBD1 (5 bases). This CDR3 is built from 15 residues. Trimming cost V 3 bases and J 1 base, with 12 bases left between them. Germline values: CDR1 MNHEY, CDR2 SMNVEV (reference sequence). The CDR3 region is CASSFLPTDNYGYTF. In DNA form, the CDR3 reads TGTGCCAGCAGTTTCCTCCCGACAGATAACTATGGCTACACCTTC.

The chain has TRBV4-3 and TRBJ1-1, with 8 bases matching TRBD1. Trimming removed 0 bases from V and 3 bases from J; junction bases left unmatched: 3. Germline V CDR1 and CDR2: LGHNA, YSLEER. CDR3 size: 15 residues. This CDR3 reads CASSQDRQGYTEAFF. DNA of the CDR3: TGCGCCAGCAGCCAAGATCGACAGGGGTACACTGAAGCTTTCTTT.

Points on this clonotype: Being one base from a much bigger clone, this may be a read error. The J gene is TRBJ1-1, the V gene TRBV7-9; D remains ambiguous. Germline CDR1 SEHNR, CDR2 FQNEAQ (reference sequence). The V gene lost 3 bases and the J gene lost 8 bases, with 16 bases spanning the gap. The CDR3 is 14 amino acids. CDR3 DNA: TGTGCCAGCAGCTTCTCCGACACCTACTTGGAAGCTTTCTTT. Its translation: CASSFSDTYLEAFF.

This clonotype has a count of ten or more. The chain employs TRBV12-5 and TRBJ1-1; TRBD1 might be the D (6 bases). The CDR3 totals 16 residues. The germline V gene has CDR1 LGHNT and CDR2 FRNRAP. Trimming stripped 0 bases from V and 3 bases from J, with 14 bases between. CDR3 in amino acids: CASGLVLGGADTEAFF. CDR3 nucleotide sequence: TGTGCTAGTGGTTTGGTACTTGGGGGGGCGGACACTGAAGCTTTCTTT.

This clonotype was seen more than once but under ten times. The V and J genes are TRBV28 and TRBJ2-2; either TRBD1 or TRBD2 may supply D (5 bases each). CDR3 size: 13 residues. Trimming removed 2 bases at V and 7 bases at J, with 8 bases between. The germline CDR1 and CDR2 sequences are MDHEN and SYDVKM. The CDR3 spells CASSLGGGGELFF. Here the CDR3 DNA reads TGTGCCAGCAGTTTAGGGGGTGGCGGGGAGCTGTTTTTT.

At least ten counts were recorded for this clonotype. The chain employs TRBV29-1 and TRBJ2-3, with TRBD2 matching over 10 bases. CDR1 is SQVTM, CDR2 ANQGSEA, per germline. Trimming cost V 5 bases and J 5 bases; bases outside gene matches: 7. The CDR3 has 14 residues. CDR3 protein: CSVMLAGEEDTQYF. The CDR3 DNA follows: TGCAGCGTTATGCTAGCGGGGGAGGAAGATACGCAGTATTTT.

The genes are TRBV14 and TRBJ2-1, with 13 nucleotides matching TRBD2. Germline V CDR1 and CDR2: SGHDN, FVKESK. The ends lost 4 bases at V and 5 bases at J; junction bases unmatched: 8. This CDR3 is built from 17 residues. The CDR3 region is CASSRGRGLAGDNEQFF. CDR3 nucleotides: TGTGCCAGCAGCCGGGGGAGAGGACTAGCGGGGGACAATGAGCAGTTCTTC.

This clonotype has a handful of counts. The genes are TRBV20-1 and TRBJ2-7; 8 nucleotides align to TRBD2. Looked up from germline, CDR1 is DFQATT and CDR2 is SNEGSKA (reference sequence). V shed 1 base, J shed 6 bases, and the junction held 5 bases outside the gene matches. The CDR3 loop spans 13 amino acids. CDR3 in DNA: TGCAGTGCTAGAGGTGACGGGAGGGCCGAGCAGTACTTC. Translating it yields CSARGDGRAEQYF.

This clonotype was recorded a few times. The rearrangement uses TRBV2 and TRBJ2-2, with 8 bases matching TRBD1. The CDR3 loop spans 15 amino acids. CDR1 is SNHLY and CDR2 is FYNNEI in the germline V gene. Trimming at V came to 3 bases and at J to 4 bases, leaving 4 bases not matched to a gene. CDR3 DNA: TGTGCCAGCAGTGACCAGGGGGCTTTCACCGGGGAGCTGTTTTTT. This sequence encodes CASSDQGAFTGELFF.

There are a few counts of this clonotype. The chain couples TRBV6-5 to TRBJ2-5; the D is unclear. V lost 0 bases and J lost 5, with 7 bases in between. Germline V lookup: CDR1 MNHEY, CDR2 SVGAGI. The CDR3 sequence is 13 residues long. The CDR3 DNA follows: TGTGCCAGCAGTTACTCGCTAATGGAGACCCAGTACTTC. It specifies CASSYSLMETQYF.

As concerns this clonotype: A much larger clone lies one base from this, so it may be a read error. The chain carries TRBV6-5 and TRBJ1-5; D is unclear. Trimming removed 2 bases from V and 6 bases from J, with 8 bases in between. The germline CDR1 and CDR2 sequences are MNHEY and SVGAGI. CDR3 length: 13 residues. This chain's CDR3 is CASSYGLSQPQHF. The CDR3 DNA follows: TGTGCCAGCAGTTACGGCTTGAGTCAGCCCCAGCATTTT.

The chain has TRBV28 and TRBJ2-1, with D possibly TRBD1 on 5 matching bases. V gave up 3 bases and J gave up 8 bases, with 11 bases separating them. Germline V gene sequence: CDR1 MDHEN, CDR2 SYDVKM. The CDR3 is 13 residues long. The CDR3 nucleotides are TGTGCCAGCAGTTTCCAGGGCGTCGATGAGCAGTTCTTC. Protein sequence: CASSFQGVDEQFF.

On this clonotype: This may be a read error, as it is one base from a much larger clone. This chain links TRBV4-3 with TRBJ2-6, with D possibly matching TRBD1 (5 bases). The CDR3 consists of 17 residues. Germline loops: CDR1 LGHNA, CDR2 YSLEER. The CDR3 loop is CASSQDWGFSGADVLTF. Here the CDR3 DNA reads TGCGCCAGCAGCCAAGATTGGGGATTCTCTGGGGCCGACGTCCTGACTTTC.

The genes are TRBV20-1 and TRBJ1-5; TRBD1 matches 9 bases. This CDR3 region has 14 residues. Trimming at V came to 6 bases and at J to 1 base, leaving 4 bases not matched to a gene. The germline CDR1 and CDR2 sequences are DFQATT and SNEGSKA (reference sequence). CDR3 coding DNA: TGCAGTGCGAGGGACAGGGACAGCAATCAGCCCCAGCATTTT. Its protein product is CSARDRDSNQPQHF.

A remark on this clonotype: This could be a read error, since a much larger clone is one nucleotide away. The CDR3 does not close with the conserved phenylalanine or tryptophan, likely indicating a read error. This chain links TRBV27 with TRBJ2-5; maybe TRBD1 (5 bases). Trimming removed 5 bases from V and 2 bases from J, with 12 bases in between. Germline V lookup: CDR1 MNHEY, CDR2 SMNVEV (reference sequence). The CDR3 consists of 14 residues. This CDR3 reads CASSRGQPQETQYS. CDR3 coding DNA: TGTGCCAGCAGTAGGGGCCAACCTCAAGAGACCCAGTACTCC.

This clonotype turned up a few times. This chain uses TRBV7-9 with TRBJ2-1; 8 positions agree with TRBD2. Looked up from germline, CDR1 is SEHNR and CDR2 is FQNEAQ (reference sequence). The CDR3 extends over 16 amino acids. V lost 5 bases and J lost 3; bases outside the gene matches: 9. CDR3 coding DNA: TGTGCCAGCAGCGAGGGCGGGACTAGAAACTACAATGAGCAGTTCTTC. Amino acids: CASSEGGTRNYNEQFF.

On this clonotype: One base away lies a much larger clone, so this may be a sequencing read error. J is TRBJ2-7 and V is TRBV6-1; D may be TRBD2 (5 bases). CDR1 and CDR2 from the germline V gene are MNHNS and SASEGT. This CDR3 is 13 amino acids long. Trimming took off 8 bases at V and 3 bases at J, with 14 bases between the two ends. CDR3 protein: CASGYGVFYEQYF. DNA for the CDR3: TGTGCCAGCGGCTACGGGGTATTCTACGAGCAGTACTTC.

In this sample, this clonotype turned up many times. The chain employs TRBV7-9 and TRBJ2-1; maybe TRBD2 (5 bases). Looked up from germline, CDR1 is SEHNR and CDR2 is FQNEAQ (reference sequence). CDR3 length: 14 residues. V was clipped by 0 bases and J by 10 bases, with 13 bases between them. The CDR3 nucleotides are TGTGCCAGCAGCTTAGCGAGGGTGATCGGGGAGCAGTTCTTC. This gives the protein CASSLARVIGEQFF.

Turning to this clonotype: Being one base from a much bigger clone, this may be a read error. The gene calls are TRBV6-1 and TRBJ1-1; D is unclear. Germline lookup yields CDR1 MNHNS and CDR2 SASEGT. There are 15 residues in the CDR3. Here the CDR3 DNA reads TGTGCCGGCAGTGAGGCCACAGATACGAACACTGAAGCTTTCTTT. It codes for CAGSEATDTNTEAFF.

This clonotype was observed at least ten times. This chain links TRBV27 with TRBJ2-7, with a tentative D call TRBD1 (5 bases). The V and J ends lost 7 bases and 0 bases respectively, with 13 bases between them. This CDR3 contains 14 residues. Germline-derived CDR1 and CDR2 are MNHEY and SMNVEV (reference sequence). CDR3 sequence reads: CASTPAQGSYEQYF. The DNA for the CDR3 is TGTGCCAGCACCCCCGCCCAGGGCTCCTACGAGCAGTACTTC.

This clonotype was picked up one time. A much bigger clone sits one base away, suggesting this may be a read error. The chain carries TRBV29-1 and TRBJ2-7, with a tentative D call TRBD2 (5 bases). The CDR3 runs 13 residues. The germline V gene has CDR1 SQVTM and CDR2 ANQGSEA. This chain's CDR3 is CSGRSGSSYEQNF. In DNA, the CDR3 is TGCAGCGGGAGGTCGGGGAGCTCCTACGAGCAGAACTTC.

This clonotype was counted once. V usage is TRBV19 and J usage is TRBJ2-5; unclear D gene. Trimming took off 8 bases at V and 0 bases at J, with 10 bases between the two ends. CDR1 and CDR2 (germline): LNHDA, SQIVND (reference sequence). There are 13 residues in the CDR3. The CDR3 region is CASGRLYQETQYF. The CDR3 region has the DNA TGTGCCAGTGGTCGGTTGTACCAAGAGACCCAGTACTTC.

The rearrangement links TRBV7-8 to TRBJ2-5; no reliable D call. Germline V gives CDR1 SGHVS, CDR2 FQNEAQ. This CDR3 is built from 11 residues. Trimming left V 4 bases short and J 11 bases short, with 11 bases between. The CDR3 here is CASSSDPNQYF. The CDR3 nucleotides are TGTGCCAGCAGCTCGGACCCTAATCAGTACTTC. Full variable domain (missing parts from reference TRBV7-8 and TRBJ2-5): GAGVSQSPRYKVAKRGQDVALRCDPISGHVSLFWYQQALGQGPEFLTYFQNEAQLDKSGLPSDRFFAERPEGSVSTLKIQRTQQEDSAVYLCASSSDPNQYFGPGTRLLVL.

Details on this clonotype: A clone one base away is much larger, so this may be a read error. This likely comes from a read error, as the CDR3 has no conserved phenylalanine or tryptophan at its end. This chain uses TRBV4-3 with TRBJ2-7; perhaps TRBD2 as D (5 bases). V gave up 1 base and J gave up 3 bases, with 10 bases separating them. CDR1 is LGHNA, CDR2 YSLEER, per germline. The CDR3 has 14 residues. In DNA, the CDR3 is TGCGCCAGCAGCCAAGCGAGAAGCGGCTACGAGCAGTACTCC. Encoded protein: CASSQARSGYEQYS.

This clonotype has a count of ten or more. V usage is TRBV12-3 or TRBV12-4 and J usage is TRBJ2-5; D call uncertain. V lost 5 bases and J 3 bases, leaving 4 bases between the germline ends. The CDR3 runs to 11 residues. CDR3: CASSPEETQYF. In DNA, the CDR3 is TGTGCCAGCAGTCCAGAAGAGACCCAGTACTTC.

This clonotype was counted ten times or more. The J gene is TRBJ1-5, the V gene TRBV7-8, with D perhaps matching TRBD1 (5 bases). The CDR3 length is 15 residues. Germline V lookup: CDR1 SGHVS, CDR2 FQNEAQ. Trimming removed 2 bases from V and 3 bases from J, with 11 bases in between. This chain's CDR3 is CASSLFAGYNQPQHF. The CDR3 region has the DNA TGTGCCAGCAGCTTATTCGCAGGGTACAATCAGCCCCAGCATTTT. Based on the CDR3 plus reference TRBV7-8 and TRBJ1-5, the full variable domain is GAGVSQSPRYKVAKRGQDVALRCDPISGHVSLFWYQQALGQGPEFLTYFQNEAQLDKSGLPSDRFFAERPEGSVSTLKIQRTQQEDSAVYLCASSLFAGYNQPQHFGDGTRLSIL.